This entry concerns a single TCR beta chain. This clonotype has a count of ten or more. No antigen is known for it. No base quality information exists; no much larger clone differs at one position. These data belong to a study of CD8 T cells in ankylosing spondylitis (dated by TCRdb to the late 2010s). With regard to the full study: T cell receptor beta repertoires were profiled in healthy donors and ankylosing spondylitis patients so that disease-linked TCR variants could be found. The whole study cohort included some 100 healthy donors and 20 to 30 ankylosing spondylitis patients. Peripheral blood was sampled, and synovial fluid was also collected from ankylosing spondylitis patients.

The run used an Illumina HiSeq 2500. Quantitative 5'-RACE with molecular barcodes was the method used to prepare the TCR beta libraries. Regarding the original processing steps: A new computational method based on a probabilistic model of VDJ rearrangement was used to identify disease-linked TCR variants. TCRdb's own reprocessing of the public reads used fastp at Q25 and MiXCR and kept productive beta chains. Each CDR3 protein appears once, grouped with its most common genes and DNA. These V and J calls rely on TCRdb rather than the paper's analysis. This sample comprises roughly 230,000 distinct CDR3 sequences, 8.2% of them detected only once. The ten largest clones add up to roughly 4.9% of the sample. Results the study describes overall, beyond this receptor: A CD8+ phenotype was shown by the disease-linked clones, which were found at relatively low frequencies in peripheral blood. According to the report, matched synovial fluid samples from ankylosing spondylitis patients were significantly enriched for the disease-linked clones. A TCR beta motif of 8 or 9 highly homologous amino acid variants appeared characteristic of blood from ankylosing spondylitis patients. Some motif variants were previously reported in synovial fluid and blood of reactive arthritis patients, suggesting common disease-initiation mechanisms.

The junction shows trimming of 3 bases on V and 4 bases on J, plus 13 bases between the germline ends. Sequences SQVTM (CDR1) and ANQGSEA (CDR2) are obtained from the germline V gene. Including the terminal cysteine and phenylalanine, the CDR3 comprises 13 residues. Only the CDR3 portion is preserved as DNA: 39 bases, with reading frame beginning at the first base. This chain is built from TRBV29-1 and TRBJ2-7; TRBD2 is a possible D gene, resting on 6 matching bases. This TCR came from a female donor with ankylosing spondylitis or in good health (not recorded which). Sequenced sample: blood, either unsorted or a sorted T cell fraction (not recorded which). This receptor carries the CDR3 CSVEWEEGYEQYF. The nucleotide sequence is given as TGCAGCGTTGAGTGGGAGGAGGGATACGAGCAGTACTTC.